What follows are 27 T cell receptor beta chains derived from one specimen sequenced in a study of T-cell memory formation after mild COVID-19. A single record per CDR3 protein comes from TCRdb applying MiXCR to the 5' RACE reads. The repertoire holds under 250,000 distinct CDR3 sequences, roughly 9.4% seen once, with under 25% in the top ten. The sequenced material came from PBMCs or a T cell subset sorted from them (not recorded which). The source of these receptors is a man between 18 and 29 years old who had mild COVID-19 (a few samples of this study predate the infection). Cell type and time point are not known.

In this sample, this clonotype turned up a few times. The rearrangement uses TRBV20-1 and TRBJ2-4; tentative D call: TRBD1 (6 bases). Between the trimmed V and J ends, which lost 5 bases and 7 bases, there was a span of 21 bases. Germline CDR1 is DFQATT and CDR2 is SNEGSKA (reference sequence). The CDR3 is 15 residues long. The chain's CDR3 is CSAFGQQGFRNIQYF. CDR3 sequence (DNA): TGCAGTGCTTTTGGACAACAGGGATTTCGGAACATTCAGTACTTC.

This clonotype was found a few times. The chain combines TRBV30 with TRBJ2-1; no firm D call. The V gene lost 5 bases and the J gene lost 10 bases, with 12 bases spanning the gap. Germline loops: CDR1 GTSNPN, CDR2 SVGIG (reference sequence). The CDR3 runs 11 residues. The CDR3 DNA sequence: TGTGCCTGGGGGATACTGATGGAGCAGTTCTTC. It yields the protein CAWGILMEQFF.

A note on this clonotype: A read error may produce the germline difference seen at one junction end. The chain employs TRBV5-1 and TRBJ2-3, with a tentative D call TRBD2 (6 bases). The CDR3 extends over 15 amino acids. Per the germline V gene, CDR1 is SGHRS and CDR2 is YFSETQ. CDR3 nucleotide sequence: TGCGCCAGCAGTTTGGCGGGGCTGGGCACAGATACGCAGTATTTT. Amino acid sequence: CASSLAGLGTDTQYF.

The J gene is TRBJ2-7, the V gene TRBV7-9; D may be TRBD1 (8 bases). Germline values: CDR1 SEHNR, CDR2 FQNEAQ (reference sequence). V was shortened by 3 bases and J by 2 bases, with 14 bases between the two germline ends. The CDR3 totals 15 residues. CDR3 sequence reads: CASSLETGGAYEQYF. CDR3 DNA: TGTGCCAGCAGCTTGGAAACAGGGGGGGCCTACGAGCAGTACTTC.

This clonotype qualifies as medium-sized. The chain is built from TRBV4-2 and TRBJ2-5; TRBD2 aligns across 7 bases. The CDR3 length is 14 residues. The V segment lost 1 base and the J segment 2 bases; nucleotides outside the gene matches: 1. CDR1 is LGHNA, CDR2 YNFKEQ, per germline. The DNA of the CDR3 is TGTGCCAGCAGCCAAGGACTAGCTCAAGAGACCCAGTACTTC. It translates to CASSQGLAQETQYF.

This clonotype was detected a few times. The J gene is TRBJ2-1, the V gene TRBV7-6; D ambiguous. The V gene's germline CDR1 is SGHVS and CDR2 FNYEAQ. CDR3 length equals 12 residues. V was cut by 3 bases and J by 4 bases, with 4 bases left in between. CDR3 sequence reads: CASSFLYNEQFF. CDR3 nucleotide sequence: TGTGCCAGCAGCTTCCTATACAATGAGCAGTTCTTC. Using reference TRBV7-6 and TRBJ2-1 for the parts outside the CDR3, the full variable domain is GAGVSQSPRYKVTKRGQDVALRCDPISGHVSLYWYRQALGQGPEFLTYFNYEAQQDKSGLPNDRFSAERPEGSISTLTIQRTEQRDSAMYRCASSFLYNEQFFGPGTRLTVL.

This clonotype was detected a few times. The CDR3, as DNA: TGTGCCAGCAGTGACTATAACACTGAAGCTTTCTTT. Its protein is CASSDYNTEAFF. V usage is TRBV6-1 and J usage is TRBJ1-1; D not certain. V was clipped by 3 bases and J by 2 bases, with 4 bases between them. The V gene's germline CDR1 is MNHNS and CDR2 SASEGT. This CDR3 contains 12 residues.

The chain links TRBV12-3 or TRBV12-4 to TRBJ2-3; 10 nucleotides match TRBD2. This CDR3 is built from 17 residues. V trimming: 4 bases; J trimming: 0 bases; junction bases outside the gene matches: 7. The CDR3 protein is CASSWASGGPSTDTQYF. The DNA of the CDR3 is TGTGCCAGCAGTTGGGCTAGCGGGGGACCAAGCACAGATACGCAGTATTTT.

V usage is TRBV7-7 and J usage is TRBJ2-3; D not resolved. Trimming pared 4 bases from V and 3 bases from J, leaving 8 bases between. The germline V gene has CDR1 SSHAT and CDR2 FNYEAQ (reference sequence). This CDR3 is built from 13 residues. The CDR3 nucleotides are TGTGCCAGCAGCTCAGGTTATACAGATACGCAGTATTTT. Its protein is CASSSGYTDTQYF.

The V gene is TRBV20-1, the J gene TRBJ1-1, with D possibly TRBD1 on 6 matching bases. The germline CDR1 and CDR2 sequences are DFQATT and SNEGSKA (reference sequence). The ends were cut back, 0 bases at V and 1 base at J, with 18 bases in the middle. The CDR3 is 17 amino acids. CDR3 region: CSARETPLGAENTEAFF. The CDR3, as DNA: TGCAGTGCTAGAGAAACCCCCCTGGGGGCCGAGAACACTGAAGCTTTCTTT.

The rearrangement links TRBV20-1 to TRBJ2-1; TRBD2 matches at 10 bases. V trimming: 5 bases; J trimming: 7 bases; junction bases outside the gene matches: 11. The CDR3 is 15 amino acids. CDR1 and CDR2 (germline): DFQATT, SNEGSKA (reference sequence). The CDR3 nucleotides read TGCAGTGCTCCGAAGCTAGCGGGGGCCATAAATGAGCAGTTCTTC. This codes for CSAPKLAGAINEQFF.

The V gene is TRBV20-1, the J gene TRBJ2-7; D gene ambiguous. Germline-derived CDR1 and CDR2 are DFQATT and SNEGSKA (reference sequence). The CDR3 spans 12 residues. Deletions cut 2 bases from V and 4 bases from J, with 9 bases between. The CDR3 nucleotides are TGCAGTGCTAGATCAGGTCCTTACGAGCAGTACTTC. Amino acids: CSARSGPYEQYF.

The V and J genes are TRBV27 and TRBJ1-4, with 12 bases fitting TRBD1. Germline V lookup: CDR1 MNHEY, CDR2 SMNVEV (reference sequence). The V segment lost 1 base and the J segment 7 bases; nucleotides outside the gene matches: 1. The CDR3 covers 15 residues. CDR3 sequence: CASSLWGQGAEKLFF. The DNA for the CDR3 is TGTGCCAGCAGTTTATGGGGACAGGGGGCTGAAAAACTGTTTTTT.

V is TRBV7-9 and J is TRBJ1-2; D uncertain. Deletions cut 4 bases from V and 5 bases from J, with 11 bases between. CDR1 is SEHNR, CDR2 FQNEAQ, per germline (reference sequence). There are 13 residues in the CDR3. The CDR3 nucleotides read TGTGCCAGCAGCTCGGGCTATACGTATGGCTACACCTTC. Translating it yields CASSSGYTYGYTF.

This rearrangement joins TRBV7-2 to TRBJ2-2; no definite D call. The CDR3 sequence is 15 residues long. Trimming stripped 5 bases from V and 3 bases from J, with 13 bases between. The germline CDR1 and CDR2 sequences are SGHTA and FQGNSA. The chain's CDR3 is CASSRLGYHTGELFF. Here the CDR3 DNA reads TGTGCCAGCAGCCGCTTGGGGTACCACACCGGGGAGCTGTTTTTT.

The CDR3 sequence is CASSPRATYNEQFF. The CDR3 nucleotides read TGCGCCAGCAGCCCCCGGGCCACCTACAATGAGCAGTTCTTC. The chain uses TRBV5-1 and TRBJ2-1; D gene uncertain. The germline CDR1 and CDR2 sequences are SGHRS and YFSETQ. Trimming removed 4 bases at V and 2 bases at J, with 10 bases between. CDR3 length: 14 amino acids.

The chain links TRBV28 to TRBJ1-5; tentatively, D is TRBD1 (5 bases). Germline assignment: CDR1 MDHEN and CDR2 SYDVKM. The CDR3 has 12 amino acids. The CDR3 DNA reads TGTACCACCAGTAGATCGGGGGAGCCCCAGCATTTT. Translated: CTTSRSGEPQHF.

This clonotype was recorded many times. The chain employs TRBV5-1 and TRBJ2-1, with D possibly TRBD2 on 5 matching bases. V was clipped by 1 base and J by 7 bases, with 15 bases between them. Germline V gene sequence: CDR1 SGHRS, CDR2 YFSETQ. This CDR3 is 15 amino acids long. CDR3 amino acids: CASSLLPTRRNEQFF. The CDR3 DNA reads as TGCGCCAGCAGCTTGCTCCCGACCCGGAGGAATGAGCAGTTCTTC. Full variable domain (outside the CDR3, taken from reference TRBV5-1 and TRBJ2-1): KAGVTQTPRYLIKTRGQQVTLSCSPISGHRSVSWYQQTPGQGLQFLFEYFSETQRNKGNFPGRFSGRQFSNSRSEMNVSTLELGDSALYLCASSLLPTRRNEQFFGPGTRLTVL.

This clonotype has a handful of counts. The J gene is TRBJ1-2, the V gene TRBV12-3 or TRBV12-4, with 8 bases aligning to TRBD1. V trimming: 6 bases; J trimming: 2 bases; junction bases outside the gene matches: 5. This CDR3 is built from 14 residues. CDR3 coding DNA: TGTGCCAGCAGGCATGGGGACAGGAACTATGGCTACACCTTC. Translation gives CASRHGDRNYGYTF.

This clonotype occurred a few times. The chain joins TRBV24-1 to TRBJ2-3, with 7 bases that match TRBD2. CDR1 and CDR2 (germline): KGHDR, SFDVKD. The CDR3 spans 13 residues. V lost 2 bases and J lost 5; bases outside the gene matches: 0. The CDR3 spells CATSDWGGDTQYF. DNA of the CDR3: TGTGCCACCAGTGATTGGGGGGGAGATACGCAGTATTTT.

This clonotype was recorded many times. The J gene is TRBJ2-3, the V gene TRBV20-1; D uncertain. The CDR3 extends over 14 amino acids. Germline CDR1 is DFQATT and CDR2 is SNEGSKA (reference sequence). The V end lost 6 bases, the J end lost 1 base, and 14 bases lay between the germline ends. The CDR3 DNA reads as TGCAGTGCCACGGCATCCCGTGGCACAGATACGCAGTATTTT. Protein product: CSATASRGTDTQYF.

This chain uses TRBV2 with TRBJ2-7, with D possibly being TRBD1 (5 bases). Germline loops: CDR1 SNHLY, CDR2 FYNNEI. The CDR3 consists of 12 residues. V was shortened by 6 bases and J by 4 bases, with 10 bases between the two germline ends. This chain's CDR3 is CASSATAYEQYV. The CDR3 nucleotides read TGTGCCAGCAGCGCGACAGCGTACGAGCAGTACGTC.

This clonotype was detected ten times or more. The chain employs TRBV5-1 and TRBJ2-3; the match to TRBD1 covers 8 bases. The CDR3 is 15 amino acids. The germline V gene encodes CDR1 SGHRS and CDR2 YFSETQ. With 0 bases clipped from V and 1 base from J, the junction kept 1 base outside the gene matches. For the CDR3, the DNA is TGCGCCAGCAGCTTGGAGGGACAGGGCACAGATACGCAGTATTTT. It is translated as CASSLEGQGTDTQYF.

This clonotype was counted ten times or more. The V call is TRBV12-3 or TRBV12-4, the J call TRBJ2-2; tentatively, D is TRBD1 (5 bases). The length of the CDR3 is 13 residues. The germline V and J ends were trimmed by 6 bases and 7 bases, with 12 bases remaining between them. The CDR3: CASSQGASGELFF. In nucleotides, the CDR3 is TGTGCCAGCAGCCAAGGGGCAAGCGGGGAGCTGTTTTTT.

This clonotype was seen more than once but under ten times. The rearrangement joins TRBV5-6 to TRBJ2-7, with TRBD1 matching over 9 bases. The CDR3 covers 16 residues. The V gene end was trimmed by 2 bases and the J gene end by 6 bases; junction bases not matched to a gene: 12. The germline CDR1 and CDR2 sequences are SGHDT and YYEEEE. CDR3 DNA sequence: TGTGCCAGCAGCTTTCTCGAGGGGACAGGGCTGGGCGAGCAGTACGTC. Translated, it gives CASSFLEGTGLGEQYV.

The J gene is TRBJ1-5, the V gene TRBV4-2; D ambiguous. The V and J ends lost 0 bases and 4 bases respectively, with 10 bases between them. This CDR3 comprises 15 residues. Germline values: CDR1 LGHNA, CDR2 YNFKEQ. As DNA, the CDR3 is TGTGCCAGCAGCCAAGATGGGTTAGGTAATCAGCCCCAGCATTTT. Translation: CASSQDGLGNQPQHF.

The chain joins TRBV6-2 or TRBV6-3 to TRBJ1-1; D is perhaps TRBD1 (5 bases). Trimming stripped 5 bases from V and 1 base from J, with 8 bases between. Germline CDR1 reads MNHEY; CDR2 reads SVGEGT. This CDR3 is 13 amino acids long. CDR3: CASSARENTEAFF. CDR3 in DNA: TGTGCCAGCAGTGCCAGGGAGAACACTGAAGCTTTCTTT.